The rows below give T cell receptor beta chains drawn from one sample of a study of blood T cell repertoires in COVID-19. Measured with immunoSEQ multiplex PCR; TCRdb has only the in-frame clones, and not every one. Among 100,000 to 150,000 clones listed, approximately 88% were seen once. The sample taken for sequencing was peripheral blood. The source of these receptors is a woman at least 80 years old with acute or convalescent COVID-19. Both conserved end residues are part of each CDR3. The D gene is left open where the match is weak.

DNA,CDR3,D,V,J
TGTGCCAGCGCGGGACTAGCGGGAGCAGAAGAGACCCAGTACTTC,CASAGLAGAEETQYF,TRBD2,TRBV27,TRBJ2-5
TGTGCCAGCAGCCAAGAAAGACTAGCGGGACAACGTAATGAGCAGTTCTTC,CASSQERLAGQRNEQFF,TRBD2,TRBV3-1/TRBV3-2,TRBJ2-1
TGCAGCGTCCTAAATCCTAACTATGGCTACACCTTC,CSVLNPNYGYTF,-,TRBV29-1,TRBJ1-2
TGTGCCATCAGCCCAGCCCAGGGCATCTATGAGCAGTTCTTC,CAISPAQGIYEQFF,-,TRBV10-3,TRBJ2-1
TGTGCCAGCAGTGAAGAGATCACGGGAAGCGAGCAGTTCTTC,CASSEEITGSEQFF,-,TRBV2,TRBJ2-1
TGTGCCTGGAGTGTACAAACTGAAGCTTTCTTT,CAWSVQTEAFF,-,TRBV30,TRBJ1-1
TGTGCCAGCAGCTTAGGAGGGAACTACGAGCAGTACTTC,CASSLGGNYEQYF,-,TRBV11-3,TRBJ2-7
TGTGCCAGCAGACATCCGACTAGCGGGGCAGATACGCAGTATTTT,CASRHPTSGADTQYF,TRBD2,TRBV6-5,TRBJ2-3
TGCGCCAGCAGCCAACAGGCTGTCTCTGGAAACACCATATATTTT,CASSQQAVSGNTIYF,-,TRBV5-1,TRBJ1-3
TGTGCCAGCAGCAACCAAAGACTAGTAGGGGATACGCAGTATTTT,CASSNQRLVGDTQYF,-,TRBV21-1,TRBJ2-3
TGTGCCAGCAGCTTGCGGCAGGGATACACTGAAGCTTTCTTT,CASSLRQGYTEAFF,-,TRBV5-6,TRBJ1-1
TGTGCCAGCAGCTTAGTCCGCGGGGGAAGCTACGAGCAGTACTTC,CASSLVRGGSYEQYF,TRBD2,TRBV11-2,TRBJ2-7
TGTGCCAGTAGTGCCCGCAACGGGGGGACCAAAAACATTCAGTACTTC,CASSARNGGTKNIQYF,TRBD2,TRBV19,TRBJ2-4
TGTGCCAGCAGTTTGGGACAGGCTAACTATGGCTACACCTTC,CASSLGQANYGYTF,TRBD1,TRBV2,TRBJ1-2
TGTGCCAGCAGCTTTTCGGGTGTTGGAAACACCATATATTTT,CASSFSGVGNTIYF,-,TRBV7-2,TRBJ1-3
TGTGCCAGCAGTTATGGACAGGGGGCTAAGGGACAGCCCCAGCATTTT,CASSYGQGAKGQPQHF,TRBD1,TRBV2,TRBJ1-5
TGCGCCAGCAGCTTGGACGGGACAGGGGACGAGACCCAGTACTTC,CASSLDGTGDETQYF,TRBD1,TRBV5-1,TRBJ2-5
TGTGCCAGCAGTTACCAGACTAGCGGGGGGAATGAGCAGTTCTTC,CASSYQTSGGNEQFF,TRBD2,TRBV6-5,TRBJ2-1
TGTGCCAGCAGTTGGGCAGGGAATAATGAAAAACTGTTTTTT,CASSWAGNNEKLFF,-,TRBV27,TRBJ1-4
TGCGCCAGCAGCACGACAGAACACTACGAGCAGTACTTC,CASSTTEHYEQYF,-,TRBV5-1,TRBJ2-7
TGTGCCAGCAGCCAAGCGTTCAGGGGAGCTGGGGCCAACGTCCTGACTTTC,CASSQAFRGAGANVLTF,-,TRBV3-1/TRBV3-2,TRBJ2-6
TGTGCCAGCAGCCCCCCTAGCGGGCCCACAGATACGCAGTATTTT,CASSPPSGPTDTQYF,TRBD2,TRBV7-8,TRBJ2-3
TGTGCCAGCAGTTTCTTATCCGGACACAGGTCAAAGGCTTTCTTT,CASSFLSGHRSKAFF,-,TRBV27,TRBJ1-1
TGTGCCAGCAGCTTGCAGGGGTCGCAAGAGACCCAGTACTTC,CASSLQGSQETQYF,-,TRBV5-6,TRBJ2-5
TGCGCCAGCAGGGTGGGTTGGGACACATCCTACGAGCAGTACTTC,CASRVGWDTSYEQYF,-,TRBV5-1,TRBJ2-7
TGTGCCAGCAGCCCCGGACAGTTAAAGAGGGAGCAGTACTTC,CASSPGQLKREQYF,-,TRBV7-9,TRBJ2-7
TGCGCCAGCAGTAATCACAGGGGGCAGAAGACTGAAGCTTTCTTT,CASSNHRGQKTEAFF,TRBD1,TRBV10-1,TRBJ1-1
TGTGCCAGCAGCTTACGGGTGATGGGTTCACCCCTCCACTTT,CASSLRVMGSPLHF,-,TRBV11-2,TRBJ1-6
TGTGCCAGCAGCGCCGGGACAGGGACCTACGAGCAGTACTTC,CASSAGTGTYEQYF,-,TRBV21-1,TRBJ2-7
TGTGCCAGCAGTTACTTACCTAGCGGGAGGGATTACAATGAGCAGTTCTTC,CASSYLPSGRDYNEQFF,TRBD2,TRBV6-2/TRBV6-3,TRBJ2-1
TGTGCCAGCAGCACCGCCCGGACCGGGGGGAAAAAAGAGCAGTACTTC,CASSTARTGGKKEQYF,TRBD2,TRBV2,TRBJ2-7